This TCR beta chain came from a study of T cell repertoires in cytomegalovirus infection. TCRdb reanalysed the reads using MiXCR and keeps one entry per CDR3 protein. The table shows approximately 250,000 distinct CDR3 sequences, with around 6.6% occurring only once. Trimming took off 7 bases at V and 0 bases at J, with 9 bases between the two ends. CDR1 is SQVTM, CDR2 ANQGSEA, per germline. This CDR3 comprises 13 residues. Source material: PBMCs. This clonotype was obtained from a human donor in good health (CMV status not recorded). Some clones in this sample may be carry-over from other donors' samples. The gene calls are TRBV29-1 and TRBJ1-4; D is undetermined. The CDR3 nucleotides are TGCAGCGGAATCCAAGCAACTAATGAAAAACTGTTTTTT. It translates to CSGIQATNEKLFF.